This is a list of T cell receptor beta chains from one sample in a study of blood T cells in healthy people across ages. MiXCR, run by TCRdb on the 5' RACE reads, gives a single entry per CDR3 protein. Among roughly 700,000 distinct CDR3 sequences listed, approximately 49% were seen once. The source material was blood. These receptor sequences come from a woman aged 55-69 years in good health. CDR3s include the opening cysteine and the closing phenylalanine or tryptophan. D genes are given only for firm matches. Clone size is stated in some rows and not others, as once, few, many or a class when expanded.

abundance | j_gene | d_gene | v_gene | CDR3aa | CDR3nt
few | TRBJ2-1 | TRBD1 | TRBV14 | CASSRRQGFREEQFF | TGTGCCAGCAGCCGAAGACAGGGTTTTCGGGAAGAGCAGTTCTTC
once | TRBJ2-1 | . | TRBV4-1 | CASSPRQSSSYNEQFF | TGCGCCAGCAGCCCGAGACAGTCTAGCTCCTACAATGAGCAGTTCTTC
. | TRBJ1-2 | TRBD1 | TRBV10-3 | CAISEDRDYGYTF | TGTGCCATCAGTGAGGACAGGGACTATGGCTACACCTTC
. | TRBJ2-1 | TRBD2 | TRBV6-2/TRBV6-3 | CASSYSIPSGLYNEQFF | TGTGCCAGCAGTTACTCGATCCCTAGCGGCCTATACAATGAGCAGTTCTTC
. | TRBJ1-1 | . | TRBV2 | CASSVEGGSTEAFF | TGTGCCAGCAGTGTAGAGGGGGGGAGCACTGAAGCTTTCTTT
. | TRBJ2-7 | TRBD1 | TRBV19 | CASSIDRDYEQYF | TGTGCCAGTAGTATTGACAGGGACTACGAGCAGTACTTC
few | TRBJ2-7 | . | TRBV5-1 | CASSVQGSEQYF | TGCGCCAGCAGCGTGCAGGGAAGCGAGCAGTACTTC
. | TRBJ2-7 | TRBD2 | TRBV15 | CATSRGGGSRAEQYF | TGTGCCACCAGCAGAGGTGGCGGGAGTCGGGCCGAGCAGTACTTC
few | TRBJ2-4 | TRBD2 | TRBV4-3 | CASSQDLAGGAKNIQYF | TGCGCCAGCAGCCAAGATCTAGCGGGAGGCGCCAAAAACATTCAGTACTTC
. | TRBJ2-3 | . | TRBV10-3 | CAIGVGSGFTDTQYF | TGTGCCATCGGTGTGGGGAGCGGATTCACAGATACGCAGTATTTT
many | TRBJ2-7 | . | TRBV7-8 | CASSLESEQYF | TGTGCCAGCAGCTTAGAATCCGAGCAGTACTTC
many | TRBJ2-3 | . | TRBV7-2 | CASSSSKTTDTQYF | TGTGCCAGCAGTTCCTCAAAGACCACAGATACGCAGTATTTT
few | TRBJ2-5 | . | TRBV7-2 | CASSLQRGQETQYF | TGTGCCAGCAGCCTACAGAGGGGGCAAGAGACCCAGTACTTC
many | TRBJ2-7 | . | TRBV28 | CASSLSDRHEQYF | TGTGCCAGCAGTTTATCCGACAGACATGAGCAGTACTTC
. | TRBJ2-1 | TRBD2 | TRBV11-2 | CASSPGLAGRPYNEQFF | TGTGCCAGCAGCCCCGGACTAGCGGGAAGGCCCTACAATGAGCAGTTCTTC
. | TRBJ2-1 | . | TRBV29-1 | CSVGQHGNEQFF | TGCAGCGTCGGGCAACACGGGAATGAGCAGTTCTTC
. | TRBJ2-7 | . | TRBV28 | CASSLEGESYEQYF | TGTGCCAGCAGTTTAGAGGGCGAATCCTACGAGCAGTACTTC
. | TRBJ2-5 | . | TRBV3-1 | CAGSPGRGETQYF | TGTGCCGGCAGCCCAGGTAGAGGTGAGACCCAGTACTTC
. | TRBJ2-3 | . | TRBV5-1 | CASRNQGSTDTQYF | TGCGCCAGCCGCAATCAGGGGTCTACAGATACGCAGTATTTT
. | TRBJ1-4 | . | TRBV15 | CATSRLKSVGLTNEKLFF | TGTGCCACCAGCAGGTTAAAGAGCGTAGGGTTGACAAATGAAAAACTGTTTTTT
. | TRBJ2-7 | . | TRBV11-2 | CANSLVAGTTYEQYF | TGTGCCAACAGCTTAGTGGCGGGAACCACCTACGAGCAGTACTTC
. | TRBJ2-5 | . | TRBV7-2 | CASSLGTKSETQYF | TGTGCCAGCAGCTTGGGGACCAAATCAGAGACCCAGTACTTC
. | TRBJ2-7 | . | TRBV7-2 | CASSILTGTYEQYF | TGTGCCAGCAGCATATTGACTGGAACCTACGAGCAGTACTTC
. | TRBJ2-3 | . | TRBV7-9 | CASSFTTGKQGDTQYF | TGTGCCAGCAGCTTCACAACAGGGAAGCAGGGAGATACGCAGTATTTT
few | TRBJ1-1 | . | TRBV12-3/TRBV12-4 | CASSGRSNTEAFF | TGTGCCAGCAGTGGACGGTCGAACACTGAAGCTTTCTTT
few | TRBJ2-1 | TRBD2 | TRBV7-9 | CASSITAGDNEQFF | TGTGCCAGCAGCATTACAGCGGGAGATAATGAGCAGTTCTTC
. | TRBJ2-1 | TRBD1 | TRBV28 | CASSSGTGGRRGTEQFF | TGTGCCAGCAGTTCCGGGACAGGGGGACGTAGAGGTACTGAGCAGTTCTTC